This TCR beta chain is drawn from a study of T cells after posttransplantation cyclophosphamide. Findings and limits, study-wide: Donor CD8+ memory clones often dominated recipient blood repertoires at later times.

Generated by immunoSEQ multiplex PCR, the TCRdb table keeps only in-frame clones and is missing some. Found here are under 35,000 clones, about 90% of them singletons; the top ten hold roughly 0.22%. Cells defined as naive were viable CD3+CD4+ or CD3+CD8+ and CCR7+CD45RA+CD45RO-CD95-CD27+CD28+. The germline gives CDR1 SGHVS, CDR2 FQNEAQ. Deletions cut 2 bases from V and 6 bases from J, with 13 bases between. CDR3 size: 15 residues. Details on this clone: Antigen: not known.

Sequencing input: naive CD4+ T cells sorted from PBMCs. This TCR was sampled from an older woman in good health, CMV-negative, and a related stem cell transplant donor. The chain uses TRBV7-8 and TRBJ1-4, with D perhaps TRBD1 (5 bases). Here the CDR3 reads CASSLKRGGDEKLFF. DNA for the CDR3: TGTGCCAGCAGCTTAAAGCGGGGGGGGGATGAAAAACTGTTTTTT.